Listed here are 7 T cell receptor beta chains from one sample, sequenced in a study of cytomegalovirus exposure and HLA in healthy donors. The study ran its PCR with 60 Vbeta and 13 Jbeta primers. Generated by immunoSEQ multiplex PCR, the TCRdb table keeps only in-frame clones and is missing some. The sample yields some 130,000 clones, approximately 80% seen once. The material sequenced was PBMCs. These receptors came from a man younger than 40 in good health and CMV-seronegative.

This rearrangement joins TRBV6-1 to TRBJ1-5, with a possible D match to TRBD1 (6 bases). This CDR3 region has 15 residues. CDR1 is MNHNS, CDR2 SASEGT, per germline. V was shortened by 2 bases and J by 0 bases, with 8 bases between the two germline ends. The CDR3 spells CASSETGPSNQPQHF. The CDR3 bases are TGTGCCAGCAGTGAAACAGGGCCTAGCAATCAGCCCCAGCATTTT.

The rearrangement uses TRBV15 and TRBJ2-6, with 9 bases identical to TRBD1. Germline-derived CDR1 and CDR2 are LNHNV and YYDKDF (reference sequence). The CDR3 consists of 19 residues. With V trimmed by 0 bases and J by 0 bases, 6 bases remained unmatched. In DNA form, the CDR3 reads TGTGCCACCAGCAGAGAAAGGGACAGGGAGGACTCTGGGGCCAACGTCCTGACTTTC. Translated: CATSRERDREDSGANVLTF.

The V gene is TRBV19, the J gene TRBJ1-1, with 9 bases lining up with TRBD1. This CDR3 is built from 13 residues. The V gene's germline CDR1 is LNHDA and CDR2 SQIVND (reference sequence). V shed 7 bases and J 1 base; nucleotides not matched to a gene: 1. Here the CDR3 reads CASKGQGNTEAFF. The CDR3 nucleotides read TGTGCCAGTAAGGGACAGGGGAACACTGAAGCTTTCTTT.

This clone showed up just a few times. This sequence joins TRBV5-4 and TRBJ1-4, with 8 positions matching TRBD1. The J segment lost 8 bases and the V segment lost 4 bases, leaving 7 bases of the junction unmatched. From germline, CDR1 is SGHNT and CDR2 YYREEE (reference sequence). This CDR3 has 14 amino acids. CDR3 DNA sequence: TGTGCCAGCAGCCCAAGACAGGGGAGGGAAAAACTGTTTTTT. As protein: CASSPRQGREKLFF.

This chain joins TRBV6-1 and TRBJ2-7; TRBD1 matches 9 bases. This CDR3 is 14 amino acids long. V dropped 6 bases and J dropped 0; count of bases not matched to a gene: 3. Germline CDR1 and CDR2: MNHNS and SASEGT. DNA for the CDR3: TGTGCCAGCAGCCGGGACAGGGCCTCCTACGAGCAGTACTTC. This codes for CASSRDRASYEQYF.

Concerning this clone itself: The sample has other DNA sequences that encode this CDR3 too. This chain's CDR3 is CASSLAGYEQYF. The DNA of the CDR3 is TGTGCCAGCAGTTTAGCGGGGTACGAGCAGTACTTC. The V gene is TRBV28, the J gene TRBJ2-7; a weak D match, TRBD2 (6 bases). Trimming shortened V by 2 bases and J by 4 bases, and 6 bases separated the two germline ends. The length of the CDR3 is 12 residues. CDR1 is MDHEN, CDR2 SYDVKM, per germline.

V usage is TRBV30 and J usage is TRBJ2-3; maybe TRBD2 (6 bases). CDR3 length equals 14 residues. V was pared by 3 bases and J by 2 bases, with 12 bases between. Germline-derived CDR1 and CDR2 are GTSNPN and SVGIG (reference sequence). CDR3 sequence: CAWSRGGNTDTQYF. In DNA, the CDR3 is TGTGCCTGGAGCCGTGGCGGGAACACAGATACGCAGTATTTT.